Following are 17 T cell receptor beta chains from one sample sequenced in a study of blood T cell repertoires in COVID-19. Method: immunoSEQ multiplex PCR; TCRdb's copy keeps in-frame clones and lacks some. The data contain approximately 120,000 clones, approximately 85% of them singletons. Sequencing was performed on peripheral blood. The receptors here all came from an elderly woman with COVID-19, enrolled during active disease.

The gene calls are TRBV28 and TRBJ1-5; D may be TRBD1 (5 bases). Deletions cut 2 bases from V and 7 bases from J, with 12 bases between. CDR1 MDHEN and CDR2 SYDVKM come from the germline V gene. The CDR3 totals 14 residues. The CDR3 protein is CASSLIQGRQPQHF. The CDR3 nucleotides are TGTGCCAGCAGTTTAATCCAGGGAAGGCAGCCCCAGCATTTT.

The genes are TRBV27 and TRBJ2-7, with 11 nucleotides matching TRBD2. The CDR3 loop spans 14 amino acids. Per germline, CDR1 MNHEY and CDR2 SMNVEV (reference sequence). V dropped 5 bases and J dropped 2; count of bases not matched to a gene: 2. The CDR3 DNA reads as TGTGCCAGCAGTACTAGCGGGGGTACCTACGAGCAGTACTTC. The encoded protein is CASSTSGGTYEQYF.

The V and J genes are TRBV9 and TRBJ2-1, with 7 bases fitting TRBD1. CDR3 size: 15 residues. Losses at the gene ends were 4 bases for V and 8 bases for J; bases not matched to a gene: 12. The V gene's germline CDR1 is SGDLS and CDR2 YYNGEE. This chain's CDR3 is CASSPRQGVVDEQFF. In nucleotides, the CDR3 is TGTGCCAGCAGCCCTCGCCAGGGGGTGGTCGATGAGCAGTTCTTC.

This clone came up a few times. V usage is TRBV27 and J usage is TRBJ1-2; 7 bases are a match to TRBD1. Germline CDR1 and CDR2: MNHEY and SMNVEV (reference sequence). The CDR3 has 13 amino acids. Trimming took 5 bases from V and 4 from J; bases not matched to a gene: 4. CDR3 sequence: CASSQQGSYGYTF. DNA of the CDR3: TGTGCCAGCAGTCAACAGGGGAGCTATGGCTACACCTTC.

This sequence joins TRBV9 and TRBJ2-2, with D perhaps TRBD2 (6 bases). Germline lookup yields CDR1 SGDLS and CDR2 YYNGEE. The CDR3 has 15 amino acids. The ends were cut back, 4 bases at V and 0 bases at J, with 10 bases in the middle. The CDR3 loop reads CASSRGGPNTGELFF. CDR3 coding DNA: TGTGCCAGCAGCCGTGGAGGGCCGAACACCGGGGAGCTGTTTTTT.

The V and J genes are TRBV19 and TRBJ2-7, with 8 nucleotides matching TRBD1. The length of the CDR3 is 14 residues. V shed 5 bases, J shed 2 bases, and the junction held 5 bases outside the gene matches. CDR1 is LNHDA, CDR2 SQIVND, per germline (reference sequence). CDR3 DNA: TGTGCCAGTAGTGTGGCCAGGGGGCCCTACGAGCAGTACTTC. Its protein product is CASSVARGPYEQYF.

This clone has only a few counts. The chain recombines TRBV10-3 with TRBJ1-1, with D unresolved. The CDR3 spans 16 residues. Germline V gives CDR1 ENHRY, CDR2 SYGVKD. The germline V and J ends were trimmed by 6 bases and 3 bases, with 20 bases remaining between them. The CDR3 loop reads CAISDGGVGWDTEAFF. In nucleotides, the CDR3 is TGTGCCATCAGCGACGGTGGAGTCGGATGGGACACTGAAGCTTTCTTT.

This chain uses TRBV27 with TRBJ2-2; D might be TRBD1 (8 bases). Trimming removed 5 bases from V and 7 bases from J, with 14 bases in between. The CDR3 runs to 14 residues. Germline CDR1 is MNHEY and CDR2 is SMNVEV (reference sequence). CDR3: CASSTHRGGGELFF. For the CDR3, the DNA is TGTGCCAGCAGTACGCACAGGGGGGGCGGGGAGCTGTTTTTT.

The V gene is TRBV6-1, the J gene TRBJ2-7; D remains unclear. Germline values: CDR1 MNHNS, CDR2 SASEGT. The CDR3 covers 14 residues. V lost 3 bases, J lost 6 bases, and 15 bases lay in between. Here the CDR3 reads CASSDGGLSSEQYF. Here the CDR3 DNA reads TGTGCCAGCAGTGATGGCGGTTTAAGTTCCGAGCAGTACTTC.

This clone was seen a single time. V usage is TRBV5-4 and J usage is TRBJ1-2; D possibly corresponds to TRBD1 (5 bases). CDR1 and CDR2 from the germline V gene are SGHNT and YYREEE (reference sequence). V lost 3 bases to trimming and J lost 1 base, with 7 bases between them. The CDR3 runs 13 residues. The CDR3 DNA reads TGTGCCAGCAGCTGGAGGGGTAACTATGGCTACACCTTC. Protein: CASSWRGNYGYTF. Complete variable domain (other parts from reference TRBV5-4 and TRBJ1-2): ETGVTQSPTHLIKTRGQQVTLRCSSQSGHNTVSWYQQALGQGPQFIFQYYREEENGRGNFPPRFSGLQFPNYSSELNVNALELDDSALYLCASSWRGNYGYTFGSGTRLTVV.

The rearrangement joins TRBV28 to TRBJ2-7; 7 bases are a match to TRBD1. CDR1 and CDR2 from the germline V gene are MDHEN and SYDVKM. Trimming removed 8 bases from V and 3 bases from J; junction bases left unmatched: 13. This CDR3 region has 15 residues. This CDR3 is CASLPRDRVNYEQYF. The CDR3 bases are TGTGCCAGCCTCCCCCGGGACAGAGTGAACTACGAGCAGTACTTC. The complete variable domain, with remaining parts taken from reference TRBV28 and TRBJ2-7, reads DVKVTQSSRYLVKRTGEKVFLECVQDMDHENMFWYRQDPGLGLRLIYFSYDVKMKEKGDIPEGYSVSREKKERFSLILESASTNQTSMYLCASLPRDRVNYEQYFGPGTRLTVT.

This clone appeared once. V gene TRBV7-2 combines with J gene TRBJ2-7; 11 nucleotides agree with TRBD2. The CDR3 totals 17 residues. The ends lost 5 bases at V and 3 bases at J; junction bases unmatched: 12. Per germline, CDR1 SGHTA and CDR2 FQGNSA. The CDR3 here is CASSQDRTGTSGYEQYF. The CDR3, as DNA: TGTGCCAGCAGCCAGGACAGGACCGGGACTAGCGGCTACGAGCAGTACTTC.

Here the CDR3 DNA reads TGTGCCAGCAGCCCGGGACAGGTGACTAACTATGGCTACACCTTC. Its protein product is CASSPGQVTNYGYTF. This chain uses TRBV5-5 with TRBJ1-2, with TRBD1 identical over 8 bases. Germline lookup yields CDR1 SGHKS and CDR2 YYEKEE (reference sequence). The CDR3 is 15 residues long. Trimming removed 4 bases from V and 0 bases from J; junction bases left unmatched: 5.

This clone appeared a few times. The V call is TRBV4-3, the J call TRBJ2-2, with D perhaps TRBD2 (6 bases). Germline V gene sequence: CDR1 LGHNA, CDR2 YSLEER. CDR3 length: 15 amino acids. The V end was cut by 1 base, the J end by 4 bases, with 10 bases between. The CDR3, as DNA: TGCGCCAGCAGCCAAGTGGGGGGACGCACCGGGGAGCTGTTTTTT. This translates into CASSQVGGRTGELFF.

This clone was found once. This chain uses TRBV4-2 with TRBJ2-3; 16 nucleotides line up with TRBD2. Germline CDR1 LGHNA, CDR2 YNFKEQ. The trim removed 4 bases at V and 5 bases at J, leaving 9 bases unmatched. CDR3 size: 18 residues. The CDR3 DNA sequence: TGTGCCAGCAGCCCGGGACTAGCGGGAGGGACTTCGGGAGATACGCAGTATTTT. As protein: CASSPGLAGGTSGDTQYF.

The CDR3 region is CATSPRDNSYEQYF. CDR3 nucleotide sequence: TGTGCCACCAGTCCACGGGACAACTCCTACGAGCAGTACTTC. The J gene is TRBJ2-7, the V gene TRBV24-1, with D perhaps matching TRBD1 (6 bases). CDR3 size: 14 residues. Germline CDR1 reads KGHDR; CDR2 reads SFDVKD. Trimming removed 6 bases from V and 0 bases from J, with 11 bases in between.

The chain links TRBV11-2 to TRBJ2-7; 7 bases match TRBD1. This CDR3 is built from 14 residues. From germline, CDR1 is SGHAT and CDR2 FQNNGV. V dropped 5 bases and J dropped 2; count of bases not matched to a gene: 6. CDR3 sequence: CASSNSGGPYEQYF. CDR3 nucleotide sequence: TGTGCCAGCAGCAACTCAGGGGGTCCCTACGAGCAGTACTTC.